The sequence of this T cell receptor beta chain was determined in a study of blood T cell repertoires in COVID-19. Assay used: immunoSEQ multiplex PCR; TCRdb lists only in-frame clones, some missing. Among about 270,000 clones, 88% were seen once, and the ten largest hold about 1%. The TCR originated in a woman aged 25 to 39 who had recovered from COVID-19. The sequenced material came from PBMCs or T cells enriched from blood (not recorded which).

The CDR3 reads CATSNPRQGHEKLFF. In DNA, the CDR3 is TGTGCCACCAGCAACCCGAGACAGGGGCATGAAAAACTGTTTTTT. V gene TRBV15 combines with J gene TRBJ1-4; the match to TRBD1 covers 8 bases. The germline V gene has CDR1 LNHNV and CDR2 YYDKDF (reference sequence). The CDR3 is 15 amino acids. Unmatched junction bases numbered 7, after V lost 4 bases and J lost 6 bases.